A selection of T cell receptor beta chains follows, all from one sample in a study of cytomegalovirus exposure and HLA in healthy donors. Profiling relied on immunoSEQ multiplex PCR, and the TCRdb table lists in-frame clones only, not all of them. This table has approximately 190,000 clones, about four fifths appearing once. Specimen: PBMCs. Receptor source: a young woman in good health and CMV-seronegative. Each CDR3 is given with its conserved first and last residue. A D gene is named only where the DNA matches it firmly. Rows may omit the clone size; those that give it use once, few, many or a size class.

abundance,v_gene,len,j_gene,d_gene,CDR3aa,CDR3nt
.,TRBV11-2,14,TRBJ2-2,.,CASSLLRGTGELFF,TGTGCCAGCAGCTTATTACGGGGCACCGGGGAGCTGTTTTTT
.,TRBV5-6,15,TRBJ1-2,TRBD1,CASSLGGQTHYGYTF,TGTGCCAGCAGCTTAGGGGGACAGACCCACTATGGCTACACCTTC
.,TRBV19,15,TRBJ2-2,TRBD1,CASTEETGVTGELFF,TGTGCCAGTACCGAAGAGACAGGGGTCACCGGGGAGCTGTTTTTT
once,TRBV30,10,TRBJ2-4,TRBD1,CAWGQGAQYF,TGTGCCTGGGGGCAGGGGGCCCAGTACTTC
few,TRBV6-5,14,TRBJ1-3,.,CASSPLSSGNTIYF,TGTGCCAGCAGTCCTCTGAGCTCTGGAAACACCATATATTTT
once,TRBV5-1,16,TRBJ1-2,TRBD1,CASSLDGTGKGYGYTF,TGCGCCAGCAGCTTGGATGGGACAGGGAAAGGCTATGGCTACACCTTC
.,TRBV4-3,16,TRBJ2-3,.,CASSQGRQGGADTQYF,TGCGCCAGCAGCCAAGGACGTCAGGGCGGGGCAGATACGCAGTATTTT
.,TRBV5-6,14,TRBJ1-1,TRBD1,CASSIGQGRSEAFF,TGTGCCAGCAGCATCGGACAGGGGCGCTCTGAAGCTTTCTTT
few,TRBV6-5,13,TRBJ2-7,.,CASRQTETYEQYF,TGTGCCAGCAGGCAAACTGAGACCTACGAGCAGTACTTC
.,TRBV13,17,TRBJ1-1,TRBD1,CASSLGQGIGLSYGAFF,TGTGCCAGCAGCCTGGGACAGGGAATCGGCTTATCCTATGGAGCTTTCTTT
.,TRBV7-9,16,TRBJ2-2,TRBD2,CASSLLRGGLTGELFF,TGTGCCAGCAGCTTACTACGCGGGGGTCTGACCGGGGAGCTGTTTTTT
.,TRBV19,14,TRBJ2-1,.,CASSRDSYINEQFF,TGTGCCAGTAGTCGAGACAGTTATATCAATGAGCAGTTCTTC
.,TRBV21-1,14,TRBJ1-1,.,CASSNIGSSTEAFF,TGTGCCAGCAGCAATATAGGGAGTAGTACTGAAGCTTTCTTT
.,TRBV28,15,TRBJ2-1,TRBD2,CASSFLAGGRDEQFF,TGTGCCAGCAGTTTCCTAGCGGGAGGGCGGGATGAGCAGTTCTTC
.,TRBV6-5,14,TRBJ2-1,.,CASRSGLSYNEQFF,TGTGCCAGCAGGTCCGGTCTCTCCTACAATGAGCAGTTCTTC
.,TRBV19,15,TRBJ2-1,TRBD2,CASSTGTSGTNEQFF,TGTGCCAGTAGTACGGGGACTAGCGGGACCAATGAGCAGTTCTTC
.,TRBV6-1,20,TRBJ1-6,TRBD1,CASSETGQGASHSYNSPLHF,TGTGCCAGCAGCGAAACCGGACAGGGTGCTTCCCACTCCTATAATTCACCCCTCCACTTT
.,TRBV4-2,15,TRBJ2-1,.,CASSREAMSYNEQFF,TGTGCCAGCAGCCGTGAGGCCATGTCTTACAATGAGCAGTTCTTC
.,TRBV18,14,TRBJ2-2,.,CASSLTGYTGELFF,TGTGCCAGCTCACTTACAGGGTACACCGGGGAGCTGTTTTTT
.,TRBV28,17,TRBJ2-1,TRBD2,CASSLFGLAGGYNEQFF,TGTGCCAGCAGTTTATTCGGACTAGCGGGAGGGTACAATGAGCAGTTCTTC
once,TRBV29-1,15,TRBJ2-5,.,CSVDFYNGQRETQYF,TGCAGCGTCGATTTTTATAACGGACAGCGGGAGACCCAGTACTTC
once,TRBV27,13,TRBJ1-2,.,CASSFDRSYGYTF,TGTGCCAGCAGTTTTGACAGGAGCTATGGCTACACCTTC
.,TRBV4-3,15,TRBJ1-3,.,CASSQESSRSDTIYF,TGCGCCAGCAGCCAAGAATCTTCCAGGTCCGACACCATATATTTT
.,TRBV19,15,TRBJ2-1,TRBD2,CASRPGTSGAPEQFF,TGTGCCAGTAGGCCCGGGACTAGCGGAGCCCCTGAGCAGTTCTTC
.,TRBV7-9,18,TRBJ1-1,.,CASSLASFPGYLNTEAFF,TGTGCCAGCAGCTTAGCGTCTTTTCCGGGTTACCTGAACACTGAAGCTTTCTTT
.,TRBV11-3,14,TRBJ2-1,TRBD2,CASSPLAGDNEQFF,TGTGCCAGCAGCCCCTTAGCGGGGGACAATGAGCAGTTCTTC
.,TRBV19,20,TRBJ2-5,TRBD2,CASSKAGLAGGPRPQETQYF,TGTGCCAGTAGTAAGGCGGGACTAGCGGGAGGCCCACGCCCCCAAGAGACCCAGTACTTC
.,TRBV7-9,12,TRBJ1-2,.,CASSLVEVGYTF,TGTGCCAGCAGCTTAGTAGAAGTTGGCTACACCTTC
once,TRBV13,16,TRBJ2-3,TRBD2,CASSSFRTSEGYTQYF,TGTGCCAGCAGCTCTTTCCGGACTAGCGAGGGATATACGCAGTATTTT
.,TRBV5-6,16,TRBJ1-6,.,CASSWGPGHGTSPLHF,TGTGCCAGCAGCTGGGGACCGGGACACGGTACCTCACCCCTCCACTTT
.,TRBV15,14,TRBJ1-3,TRBD1,CATSRGQGANTIYF,TGTGCCACCAGCAGAGGACAGGGTGCAAACACCATATATTTT
.,TRBV27,14,TRBJ1-4,.,CASSLVLGDEKLFF,TGTGCCAGCAGTTTAGTCCTAGGCGATGAAAAACTGTTTTTT
.,TRBV6-5,13,TRBJ1-2,.,CASSRIRRDGYTF,TGTGCCAGCAGCCGAATACGACGGGATGGCTACACCTTC
few,TRBV29-1,13,TRBJ1-1,TRBD1,CSGNRGLFTEAFF,TGCAGCGGAAACAGGGGGCTATTTACTGAAGCTTTCTTT
.,TRBV27,15,TRBJ1-4,.,CASSPNREWVEKLFF,TGTGCCAGCAGTCCTAACAGGGAATGGGTTGAAAAACTGTTTTTT
.,TRBV30,15,TRBJ2-1,TRBD2,CAWEATSGSYNEQFF,TGTGCCTGGGAAGCGACTAGCGGGAGCTACAATGAGCAGTTCTTC
once,TRBV4-3,15,TRBJ2-3,TRBD2,CASSQAGLAGDTQYF,TGCGCCAGCAGCCAAGCGGGACTAGCGGGAGATACGCAGTATTTT
.,TRBV27,13,TRBJ2-5,.,CASSLEYQETQYF,TGTGCCAGCAGTTTAGAGTACCAAGAGACCCAGTACTTC
few,TRBV30,14,TRBJ1-1,TRBD1,CAWSVLQGATEAFF,TGTGCCTGGAGTGTCCTCCAGGGGGCGACTGAAGCTTTCTTT
.,TRBV2,14,TRBJ2-1,TRBD2,CARRLAGIYNEQFF,TGTGCCAGACGACTAGCGGGTATCTACAATGAGCAGTTCTTC
.,TRBV9,16,TRBJ2-2,TRBD1,CASSVATGSNTGELFF,TGTGCCAGCAGCGTAGCGACAGGGTCGAACACCGGGGAGCTGTTTTTT
few,TRBV27,11,TRBJ1-4,.,CASTLGLELFF,TGTGCCAGCACCCTCGGCCTAGAACTGTTTTTT
.,TRBV25-1,15,TRBJ1-2,.,CASSDTPPTNYGYTF,TGTGCCAGCAGCGACACCCCCCCAACTAACTATGGCTACACCTTC
few,TRBV12-5,15,TRBJ2-2,.,CASARDSPNTGELFF,TGTGCTAGTGCACGTGACAGTCCGAACACCGGGGAGCTGTTTTTT
few,TRBV6-6,13,TRBJ2-7,TRBD1,CASSWDRGYEQYF,TGTGCCAGCAGCTGGGACAGGGGGTACGAGCAGTACTTC